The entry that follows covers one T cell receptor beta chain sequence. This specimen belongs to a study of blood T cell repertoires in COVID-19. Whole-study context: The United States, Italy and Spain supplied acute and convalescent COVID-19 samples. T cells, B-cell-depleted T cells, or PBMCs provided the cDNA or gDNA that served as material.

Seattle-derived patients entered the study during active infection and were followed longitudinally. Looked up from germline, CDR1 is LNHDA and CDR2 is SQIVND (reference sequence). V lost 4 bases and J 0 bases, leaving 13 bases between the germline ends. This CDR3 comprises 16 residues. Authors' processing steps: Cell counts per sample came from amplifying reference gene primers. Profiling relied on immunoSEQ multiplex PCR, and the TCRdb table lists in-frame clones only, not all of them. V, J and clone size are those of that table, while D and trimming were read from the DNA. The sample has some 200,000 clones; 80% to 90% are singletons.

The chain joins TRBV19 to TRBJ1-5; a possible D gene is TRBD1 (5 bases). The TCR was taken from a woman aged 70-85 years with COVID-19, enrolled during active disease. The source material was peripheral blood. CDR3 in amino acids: CASSNRGLLSNQPQHF. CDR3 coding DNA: TGTGCCAGTAGTAACCGGGGACTCCTTAGCAATCAGCCCCAGCATTTT.